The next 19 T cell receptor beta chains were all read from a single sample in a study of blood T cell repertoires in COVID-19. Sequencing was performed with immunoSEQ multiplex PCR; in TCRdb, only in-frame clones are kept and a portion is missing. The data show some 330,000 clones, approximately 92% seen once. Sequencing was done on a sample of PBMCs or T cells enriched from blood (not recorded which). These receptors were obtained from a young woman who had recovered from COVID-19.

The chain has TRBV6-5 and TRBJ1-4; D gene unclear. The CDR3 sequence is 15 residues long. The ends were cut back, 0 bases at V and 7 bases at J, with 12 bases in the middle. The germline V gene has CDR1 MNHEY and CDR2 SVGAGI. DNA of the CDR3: TGTGCCAGCAGTTACTCATGGGAGGGAGGTGAAAAACTGTTTTTT. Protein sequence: CASSYSWEGGEKLFF.

The CDR3 here is CASTPVSGYNQPQHF. DNA of the CDR3: TGTGCCAGTACCCCCGTATCAGGGTACAATCAGCCCCAGCATTTT. This chain uses TRBV19 with TRBJ1-5, with D maybe TRBD1 (5 bases). Germline values: CDR1 LNHDA, CDR2 SQIVND (reference sequence). This CDR3 is 15 amino acids long. V was trimmed by 7 bases and J by 3 bases, leaving 16 bases between them. Variable domain in full (rest from reference TRBV19 and TRBJ1-5): DGGITQSPKYLFRKEGQNVTLSCEQNLNHDAMYWYRQDPGQGLRLIYYSQIVNDFQKGDIAEGYSVSREKKESFPLTVTSAQKNPTAFYLCASTPVSGYNQPQHFGDGTRLSIL.

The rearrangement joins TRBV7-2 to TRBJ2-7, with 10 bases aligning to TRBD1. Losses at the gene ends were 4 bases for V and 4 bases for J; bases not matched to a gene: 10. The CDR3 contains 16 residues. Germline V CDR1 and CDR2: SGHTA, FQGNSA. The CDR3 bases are TGTGCCAGCAGCTATCAGACGGGACAGGGGAGTTACGAGCAGTACTTC. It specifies CASSYQTGQGSYEQYF.

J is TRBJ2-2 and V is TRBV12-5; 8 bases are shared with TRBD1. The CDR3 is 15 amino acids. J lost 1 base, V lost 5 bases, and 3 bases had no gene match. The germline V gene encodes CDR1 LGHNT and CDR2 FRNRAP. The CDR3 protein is CASGTGTGNTGELFF. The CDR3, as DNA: TGTGCTAGTGGTACCGGGACAGGGAACACCGGGGAGCTGTTTTTT.

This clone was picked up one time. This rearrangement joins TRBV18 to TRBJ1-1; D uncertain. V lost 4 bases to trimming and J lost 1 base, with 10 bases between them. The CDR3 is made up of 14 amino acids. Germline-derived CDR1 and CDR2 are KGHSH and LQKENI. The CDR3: CASSLTQRNTEAFF. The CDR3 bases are TGTGCCAGCTCACTGACACAGAGGAACACTGAAGCTTTCTTT.

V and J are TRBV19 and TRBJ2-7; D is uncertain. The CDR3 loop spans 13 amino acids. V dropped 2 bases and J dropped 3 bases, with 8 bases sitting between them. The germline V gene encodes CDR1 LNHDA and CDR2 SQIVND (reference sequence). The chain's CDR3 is CASSIKPGYEQYF. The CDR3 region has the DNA TGTGCCAGTAGTATAAAACCGGGCTACGAGCAGTACTTC.

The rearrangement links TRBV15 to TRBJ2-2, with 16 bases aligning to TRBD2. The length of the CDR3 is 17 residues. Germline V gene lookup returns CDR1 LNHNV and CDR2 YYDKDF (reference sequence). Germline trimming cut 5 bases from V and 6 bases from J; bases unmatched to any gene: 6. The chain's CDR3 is CATSWGLAGGPAGELFF. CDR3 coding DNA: TGTGCCACCAGCTGGGGACTAGCGGGAGGGCCGGCCGGGGAGCTGTTTTTT.

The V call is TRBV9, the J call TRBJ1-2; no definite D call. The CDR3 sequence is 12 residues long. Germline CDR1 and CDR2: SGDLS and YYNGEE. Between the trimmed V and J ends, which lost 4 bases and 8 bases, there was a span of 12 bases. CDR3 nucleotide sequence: TGTGCCAGCAGCCCCCCGGGGAGCGGCTACACCTTC. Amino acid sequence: CASSPPGSGYTF.

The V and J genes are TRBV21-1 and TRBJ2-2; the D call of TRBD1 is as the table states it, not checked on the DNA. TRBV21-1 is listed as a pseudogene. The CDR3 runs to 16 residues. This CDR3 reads CASSKGSGFGTGELFF. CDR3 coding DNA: TGTGCCAGCAGCAAAGGATCAGGTTTTGGCACCGGGGAGCTGTTTTTT.

This chain's CDR3 is CASSLGTGSGTEAFF. CDR3 DNA: TGTGCCAGCAGCTTAGGGACAGGGTCTGGCACTGAAGCTTTCTTT. The chain links TRBV11-2 to TRBJ1-1, with 8 bases lining up with TRBD1. The CDR3 is 15 residues long. Germline V gene data show CDR1 as SGHAT and CDR2 as FQNNGV. The trim removed 1 base at V and 4 bases at J, leaving 5 bases unmatched.

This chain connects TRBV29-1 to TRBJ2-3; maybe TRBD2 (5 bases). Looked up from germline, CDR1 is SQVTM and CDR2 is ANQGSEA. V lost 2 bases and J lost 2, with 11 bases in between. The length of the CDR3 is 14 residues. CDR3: CSVEYPSPTDTQYF. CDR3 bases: TGCAGCGTTGAATACCCTAGCCCCACAGATACGCAGTATTTT.

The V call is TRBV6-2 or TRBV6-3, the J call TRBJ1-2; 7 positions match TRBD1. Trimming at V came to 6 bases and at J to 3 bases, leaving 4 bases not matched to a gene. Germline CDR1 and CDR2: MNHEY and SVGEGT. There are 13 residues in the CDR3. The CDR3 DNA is TGTGCCAGCAGCGCGACAGGGTACTATGGCTACACCTTC. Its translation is CASSATGYYGYTF.

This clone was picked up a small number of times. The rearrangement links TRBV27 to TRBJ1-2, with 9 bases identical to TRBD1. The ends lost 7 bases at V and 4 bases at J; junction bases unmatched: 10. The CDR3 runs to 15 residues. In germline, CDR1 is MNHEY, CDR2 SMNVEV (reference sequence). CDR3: CASTQSGTGSYGYTF. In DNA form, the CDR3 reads TGTGCCAGCACTCAGTCCGGGACAGGGTCCTATGGCTACACCTTC.

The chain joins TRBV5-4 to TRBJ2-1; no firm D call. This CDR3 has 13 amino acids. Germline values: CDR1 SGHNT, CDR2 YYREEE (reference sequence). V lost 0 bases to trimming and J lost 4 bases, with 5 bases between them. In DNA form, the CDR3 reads TGTGCCAGCAGCTTGGGAGTGTACAATGAGCAGTTCTTC. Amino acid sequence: CASSLGVYNEQFF.

The CDR3 is CASSEGTGEGPGGEKLFF. CDR3 DNA sequence: TGTGCCAGCAGTGAAGGGACAGGGGAAGGACCTGGCGGTGAAAAACTGTTTTTT. The chain joins TRBV25-1 to TRBJ1-4; TRBD1 matches 10 bases. Looked up from germline, CDR1 is MGHDK and CDR2 is SYGVNS. The V gene end was trimmed by 2 bases and the J gene end by 7 bases; junction bases not matched to a gene: 13. This CDR3 contains 18 residues.

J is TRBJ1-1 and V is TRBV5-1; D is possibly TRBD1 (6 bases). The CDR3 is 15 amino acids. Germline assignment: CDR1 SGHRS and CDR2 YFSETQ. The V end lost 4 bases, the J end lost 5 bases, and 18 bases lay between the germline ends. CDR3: CASSPSTGRGTEAFF. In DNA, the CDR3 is TGCGCCAGCAGCCCTAGCACAGGGAGGGGAACTGAAGCTTTCTTT. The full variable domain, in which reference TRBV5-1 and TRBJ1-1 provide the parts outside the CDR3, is KAGVTQTPRYLIKTRGQQVTLSCSPISGHRSVSWYQQTPGQGLQFLFEYFSETQRNKGNFPGRFSGRQFSNSRSEMNVSTLELGDSALYLCASSPSTGRGTEAFFGQGTRLTVV.

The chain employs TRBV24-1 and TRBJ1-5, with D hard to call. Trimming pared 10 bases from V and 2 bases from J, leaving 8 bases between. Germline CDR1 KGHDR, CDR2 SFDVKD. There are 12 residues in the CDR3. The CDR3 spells CATEPRNQPQHF. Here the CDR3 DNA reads TGTGCCACAGAGCCTCGCAATCAGCCCCAGCATTTT.

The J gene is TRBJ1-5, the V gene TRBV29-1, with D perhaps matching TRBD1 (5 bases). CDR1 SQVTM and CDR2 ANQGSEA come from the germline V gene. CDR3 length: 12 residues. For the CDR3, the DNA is TGCAACAAGACAGATAGCAATCAGCCCCAGCATTTT. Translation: CNKTDSNQPQHF.

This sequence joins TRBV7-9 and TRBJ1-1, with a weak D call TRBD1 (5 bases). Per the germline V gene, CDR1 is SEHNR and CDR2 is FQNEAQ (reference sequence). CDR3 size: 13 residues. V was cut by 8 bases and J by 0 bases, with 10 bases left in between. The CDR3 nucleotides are TGTGCCAGCGGGGCCGCTGTGAACACTGAAGCTTTCTTT. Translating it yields CASGAAVNTEAFF.